These 9 T cell receptor beta chains were all obtained from the same sample, sequenced in a study of cytomegalovirus exposure and HLA in healthy donors. Use of 60 Vbeta and 13 Jbeta primers characterized the PCR. Generated by immunoSEQ multiplex PCR, the TCRdb table keeps only in-frame clones and is missing some. The sample has 85,000 to 100,000 clones; around four fifths are singletons. The sample taken for sequencing was PBMCs. These receptors were collected from a woman aged 40 to 50 in good health and CMV-seronegative.

The chain couples TRBV7-9 to TRBJ1-2; 7 bases map to TRBD1. Trimming cost V 2 bases and J 8 bases; bases outside gene matches: 5. The germline CDR1 and CDR2 sequences are SEHNR and FQNEAQ (reference sequence). There are 13 residues in the CDR3. CDR3 in amino acids: CASSLIGGGGYTF. DNA for the CDR3: TGTGCCAGCAGCTTAATTGGAGGGGGCGGCTACACCTTC.

V and J are TRBV12-2 and TRBJ2-3; TRBD1, the table's D call, was not compared with the DNA. TRBV12-2 is a documented pseudogene. The CDR3 runs 12 residues. In DNA, the CDR3 is TGTGCAAGTCGTCCAAGCACAGATACGCAGTATTTT. Protein sequence: CASRPSTDTQYF.

The rearrangement joins TRBV19 to TRBJ1-2, with D perhaps TRBD1 (6 bases). Germline V gene lookup returns CDR1 LNHDA and CDR2 SQIVND (reference sequence). The CDR3 runs 17 residues. Trimming cost V 0 bases and J 1 base, with 15 bases left between them. CDR3 loop: CASSIDLGHVLNYGYTF. As DNA, the CDR3 is TGTGCCAGTAGTATAGATTTGGGACACGTCCTTAACTATGGCTACACCTTC. Full variable domain (outside the CDR3, taken from reference TRBV19 and TRBJ1-2): DGGITQSPKYLFRKEGQNVTLSCEQNLNHDAMYWYRQDPGQGLRLIYYSQIVNDFQKGDIAEGYSVSREKKESFPLTVTSAQKNPTAFYLCASSIDLGHVLNYGYTFGSGTRLTVV.

The chain recombines TRBV25-1 with TRBJ1-6, with TRBD1 matching 7 bases. The CDR3 totals 14 residues. Germline V gene data show CDR1 as MGHDK and CDR2 as SYGVNS. V lost 4 bases, J lost 7 bases, and 4 bases stayed unmatched. The CDR3 sequence is CASSGTGRNSPLHF. The CDR3, as DNA: TGTGCCAGCAGTGGGACAGGCCGGAATTCACCCCTCCACTTT.

This chain connects TRBV19 to TRBJ2-5; D uncertain. The V gene's germline CDR1 is LNHDA and CDR2 SQIVND (reference sequence). V lost 10 bases and J lost 2, with 11 bases in between. The CDR3 is 12 residues long. CDR3 sequence reads: CANSTLQETQYF. Written as DNA, the CDR3 is TGTGCCAACAGTACCCTGCAAGAGACCCAGTACTTC.

The V gene is TRBV19, the J gene TRBJ1-1; D gene uncertain. The CDR3 is made up of 14 amino acids. V dropped 2 bases and J dropped 0 bases, with 7 bases sitting between them. Germline assignment: CDR1 LNHDA and CDR2 SQIVND (reference sequence). The chain's CDR3 is CASSIKRVNTEAFF. Written as DNA, the CDR3 is TGTGCCAGTAGTATAAAGCGAGTGAACACTGAAGCTTTCTTT.

The rearrangement links TRBV5-1 to TRBJ2-2; D might be TRBD1 (5 bases). The CDR3 totals 15 residues. Trimming left V 6 bases short and J 2 bases short, with 14 bases between. Germline V gene data show CDR1 as SGHRS and CDR2 as YFSETQ. This CDR3 reads CASTQGATNTGELFF. In DNA form, the CDR3 reads TGCGCCAGCACTCAAGGGGCTACCAACACCGGGGAGCTGTTTTTT.

This chain uses TRBV6-1 with TRBJ2-2; 7 bases are shared with TRBD1. The CDR3 runs to 15 residues. CDR1 and CDR2 (germline): MNHNS, SASEGT. V was pared by 6 bases and J by 5 bases, with 9 bases of the junction left unmatched. The CDR3 reads CASSRQGPFTGELFF. The DNA of the CDR3 is TGTGCCAGCAGCAGACAGGGACCCTTTACCGGGGAGCTGTTTTTT.

This clone was counted a few times. This sequence joins TRBV7-9 and TRBJ1-1; TRBD1 is a possible D gene (5 bases). This CDR3 has 14 residues. Trimming pared 7 bases from V and 1 base from J, leaving 13 bases between. Germline-derived CDR1 and CDR2 are SEHNR and FQNEAQ (reference sequence). CDR3 in amino acids: CASTSHGQNTEAFF. The CDR3 DNA reads as TGTGCCAGCACCTCACACGGACAGAACACTGAAGCTTTCTTT.